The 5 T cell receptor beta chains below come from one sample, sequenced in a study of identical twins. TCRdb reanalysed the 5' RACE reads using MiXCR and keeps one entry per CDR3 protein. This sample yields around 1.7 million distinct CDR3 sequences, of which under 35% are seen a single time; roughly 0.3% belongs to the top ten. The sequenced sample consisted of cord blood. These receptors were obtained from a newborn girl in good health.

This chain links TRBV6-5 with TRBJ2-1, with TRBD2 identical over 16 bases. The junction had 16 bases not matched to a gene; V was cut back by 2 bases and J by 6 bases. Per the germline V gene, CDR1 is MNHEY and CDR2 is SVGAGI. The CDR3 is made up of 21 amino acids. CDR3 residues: CASSYRGPGTSGRAPSNEQFF. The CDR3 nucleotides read TGTGCCAGCAGTTACAGGGGTCCCGGGACTAGCGGGAGGGCTCCATCCAATGAGCAGTTCTTC.

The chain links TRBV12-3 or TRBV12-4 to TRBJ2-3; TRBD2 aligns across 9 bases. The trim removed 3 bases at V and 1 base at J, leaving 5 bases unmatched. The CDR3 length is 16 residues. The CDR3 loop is CASSFSGGGGTDTQYF. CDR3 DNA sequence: TGTGCCAGCAGTTTCTCCGGCGGGGGGGGCACAGATACGCAGTATTTT.

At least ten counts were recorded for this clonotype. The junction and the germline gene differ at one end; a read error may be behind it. This CDR3 is CASSLGDTNYGYTF. CDR3 sequence (DNA): TGTGCCAGCAGCTTAGGGGACACAAACTATGGCTACACCTTC. This chain uses TRBV5-1 with TRBJ1-2; D is perhaps TRBD1 (6 bases). CDR3 length equals 14 residues. Germline assignment: CDR1 SGHRS and CDR2 YFSETQ.

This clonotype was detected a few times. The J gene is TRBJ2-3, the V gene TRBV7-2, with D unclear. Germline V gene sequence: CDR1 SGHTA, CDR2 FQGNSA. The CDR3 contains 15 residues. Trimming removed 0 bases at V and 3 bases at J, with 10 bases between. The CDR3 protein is CASSLALLLTDTQYF. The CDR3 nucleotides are TGTGCCAGCAGCTTAGCGCTACTATTAACAGATACGCAGTATTTT.

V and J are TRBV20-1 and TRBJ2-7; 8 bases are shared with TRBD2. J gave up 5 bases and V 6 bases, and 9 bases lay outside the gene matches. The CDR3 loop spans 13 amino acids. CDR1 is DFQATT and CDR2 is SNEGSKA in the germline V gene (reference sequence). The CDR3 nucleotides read TGCAGTGCACAGTTTAGCGGGATCGACGAGCAGTACTTC. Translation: CSAQFSGIDEQYF.